This T cell receptor (beta chain) was recovered during a study of shared clonotypes between healthy human individuals. Study context: A donor's plate count was three for CD4 naive and three for CD4 memory; CD8 naive had two and CD8 memory one.

Memory CD4+ cells were the fraction left after CD45RA+ naive selection. The CDR3 has 16 amino acids. J lost 1 base, V lost 5 bases, and 6 bases had no gene match. Germline V gene lookup returns CDR1 ENHRY and CDR2 SYGVKD. Running of the assay took place at deep level. As processed by the authors: In the immunoSEQ data, sequences were junction-only and lacked quality scores, so filtering differed. TCRdb keeps only in-frame clones here, not all; method: immunoSEQ multiplex PCR. Clone size and the V and J calls come from that table; the DNA yielded D and trimming. The sample carries about 1.1 million clones, 75% to 80% recorded once.

This TCR was sampled from a man between 18 and 35 years old in good health. Some clones in this sample may be carry-over from other donors' samples. Input material: memory CD4+ T cells from PBMCs. Subset reported: CD45RA-negative fraction. V is TRBV10-3 and J is TRBJ2-5, with 11 positions matching TRBD1. The CDR3 bases are TGTGCCATCAGTCTTTCCGGGACAGGGGGCCAAGAGACCCAGTACTTC. It codes for CAISLSGTGGQETQYF.